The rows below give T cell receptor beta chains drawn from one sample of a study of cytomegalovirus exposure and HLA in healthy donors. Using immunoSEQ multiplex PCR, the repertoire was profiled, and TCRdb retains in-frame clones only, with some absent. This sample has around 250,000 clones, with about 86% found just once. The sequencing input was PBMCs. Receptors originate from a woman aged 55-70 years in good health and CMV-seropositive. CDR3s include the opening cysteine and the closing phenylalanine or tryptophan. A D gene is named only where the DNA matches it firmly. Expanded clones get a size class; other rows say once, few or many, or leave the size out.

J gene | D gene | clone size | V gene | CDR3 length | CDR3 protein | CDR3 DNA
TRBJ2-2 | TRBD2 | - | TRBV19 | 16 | CASSSGTSGGTGELFF | TGTGCCAGTAGTAGCGGGACTAGCGGGGGCACCGGGGAGCTGTTTTTT
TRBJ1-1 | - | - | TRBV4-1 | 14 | CASSQDRTDTEAFF | TGCGCCAGCAGCCAAGATAGGACAGACACTGAAGCTTTCTTT
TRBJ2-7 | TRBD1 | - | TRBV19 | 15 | CASTARTGATYEQYF | TGTGCCAGTACCGCCCGGACAGGGGCCACCTACGAGCAGTACTTC
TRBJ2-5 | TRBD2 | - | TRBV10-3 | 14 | CATKAGEIAETQYF | TGTGCCACGAAAGCGGGGGAGATCGCTGAGACCCAGTACTTC
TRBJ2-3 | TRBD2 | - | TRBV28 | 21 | CASSLVQGLGLAGGLTDTQYF | TGTGCCAGCAGTTTAGTCCAGGGCCTAGGACTAGCGGGAGGACTCACAGATACGCAGTATTTT
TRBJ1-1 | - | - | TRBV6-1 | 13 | CASSDQGGTEAFF | TGTGCCAGCAGTGATCAGGGAGGCACTGAAGCTTTCTTT
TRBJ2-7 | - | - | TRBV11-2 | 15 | CASSLEEGETYEQYF | TGTGCCAGCAGCTTAGAGGAGGGAGAAACCTACGAGCAGTACTTC
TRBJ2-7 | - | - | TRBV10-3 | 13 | CAISDRKELEQYF | TGTGCCATCAGTGATCGTAAAGAACTCGAGCAGTACTTC
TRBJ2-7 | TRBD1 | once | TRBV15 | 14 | CATSLDRGPYEQYF | TGTGCCACCAGCTTGGACAGGGGGCCCTACGAGCAGTACTTC
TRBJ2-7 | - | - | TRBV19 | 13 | CASSPGGPYEQYF | TGTGCCAGTAGCCCAGGGGGGCCCTACGAGCAGTACTTC
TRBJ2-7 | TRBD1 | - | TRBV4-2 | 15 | CASSQTGTGKNEQYF | TGTGCCAGCAGCCAAACCGGGACAGGGAAAAACGAGCAGTACTTC
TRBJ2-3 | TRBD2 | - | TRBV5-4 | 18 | CASSLRLAGVSSTDTQYF | TGTGCCAGCAGCTTGCGACTAGCGGGAGTCTCTAGCACAGATACGCAGTATTTT
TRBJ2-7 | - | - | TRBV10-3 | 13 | CATGHWSSYEQYF | TGTGCCACCGGCCACTGGAGCTCCTACGAGCAGTACTTC
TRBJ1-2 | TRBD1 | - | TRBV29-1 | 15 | CSVLDRGSGNYGYTF | TGCAGCGTTCTGGACAGGGGCTCGGGTAACTATGGCTACACCTTC
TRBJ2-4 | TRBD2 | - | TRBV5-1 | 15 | CASSPGSGSGDIQYF | TGCGCCAGCAGCCCGGGGAGCGGGAGTGGGGACATTCAGTACTTC
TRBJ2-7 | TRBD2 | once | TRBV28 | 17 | CASSSGTSGRGPYEQYF | TGTGCCAGCAGCTCCGGGACTAGCGGGAGAGGTCCCTACGAGCAGTACTTC
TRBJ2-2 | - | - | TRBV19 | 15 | CASSIRNGWTGELFF | TGTGCCAGTAGTATCCGGAACGGGTGGACCGGGGAGCTGTTTTTT
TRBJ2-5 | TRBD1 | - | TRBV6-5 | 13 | CASNPDRVSTQYF | TGTGCCAGTAACCCGGACAGGGTTTCGACCCAGTACTTC
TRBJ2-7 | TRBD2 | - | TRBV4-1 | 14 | CASSQGLAPYEQYF | TGCGCCAGCAGCCAAGGACTAGCGCCCTACGAGCAGTACTTC
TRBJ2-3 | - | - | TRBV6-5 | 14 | CASRLSGGTDTQYF | TGTGCCAGCAGGTTATCAGGGGGCACAGATACGCAGTATTTT
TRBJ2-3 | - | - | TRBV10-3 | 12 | CAISEGTDTQYF | TGTGCCATATCGGAGGGCACAGATACGCAGTATTTT
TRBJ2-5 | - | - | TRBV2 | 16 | CASSEAPGGKEETQYF | TGTGCCAGCAGTGAAGCGCCAGGCGGGAAAGAAGAGACCCAGTACTTC